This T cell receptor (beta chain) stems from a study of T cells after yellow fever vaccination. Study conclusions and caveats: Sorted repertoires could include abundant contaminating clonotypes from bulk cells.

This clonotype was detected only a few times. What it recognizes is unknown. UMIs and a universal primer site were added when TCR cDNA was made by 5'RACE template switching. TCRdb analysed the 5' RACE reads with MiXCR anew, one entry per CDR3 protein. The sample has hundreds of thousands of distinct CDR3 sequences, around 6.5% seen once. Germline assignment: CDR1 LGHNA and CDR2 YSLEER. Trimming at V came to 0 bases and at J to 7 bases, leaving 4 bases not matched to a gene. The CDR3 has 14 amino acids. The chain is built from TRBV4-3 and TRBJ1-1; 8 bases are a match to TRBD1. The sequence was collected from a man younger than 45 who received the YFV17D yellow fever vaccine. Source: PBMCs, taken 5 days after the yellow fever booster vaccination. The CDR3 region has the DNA TGCGCCAGCAGCCAAGACGCAGGGACAGGTGAAGCTTTCTTT. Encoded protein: CASSQDAGTGEAFF.